These T cell receptor beta chains were read from a single sample in a study of cytomegalovirus exposure and HLA in healthy donors. Some clones are missing from TCRdb's copy, which holds only in-frame ones; the method was immunoSEQ multiplex PCR. The table has about 120,000 clones, 8% to 10% seen once; the top ten hold over 2.5%. The sample comprised PBMCs. Every receptor here comes from a man aged 25-45 years in good health and CMV-seronegative. CDR3s include the opening cysteine and the closing phenylalanine or tryptophan. The D gene is left open where the match is weak. The size of a clone is reported for some rows only, either as once, few or many, or as a class for expanded clones.

D | J | size | V | CDR3 | DNA
TRBD1 | TRBJ1-1 | few | TRBV6-5 | CASSNRGVRTEAFF | TGTGCCAGCAGTAACAGGGGGGTACGGACTGAAGCTTTCTTT
TRBD2 | TRBJ2-2 | few | TRBV7-3 | CASSRTSGRTGELFF | TGTGCCAGCAGCCGGACTAGCGGGAGGACCGGGGAGCTGTTTTTT
NA | TRBJ2-1 | NA | TRBV6-1 | CASSEGYPGDEQFF | TGTGCCAGCAGTGAAGGGTATCCAGGGGATGAGCAGTTCTTC
TRBD1 | TRBJ1-3 | NA | TRBV5-1 | CASIRPGGEAGNTIYF | TGCGCCAGCATAAGACCAGGGGGCGAGGCTGGAAACACCATATATTTT
NA | TRBJ1-5 | NA | TRBV19 | CASSIDAGRRFNQPQHF | TGTGCCAGTAGTATAGATGCGGGGAGACGGTTCAATCAGCCCCAGCATTTT
NA | TRBJ1-2 | few | TRBV6-1 | CASNTGDYGYTF | TGTGCCAGCAATACAGGTGACTATGGCTACACCTTC
NA | TRBJ1-6 | few | TRBV5-1 | CASSLEGGNSPLHF | TGCGCCAGCAGCTTGGAGGGGGGGAATTCACCCCTCCACTTT
TRBD1 | TRBJ1-2 | few | TRBV5-1 | CASSLAGQSYGYTF | TGCGCCAGCAGCTTGGCGGGACAGTCTTATGGCTACACCTTC
TRBD1 | TRBJ1-5 | NA | TRBV7-2 | CASSLWGTDNQPQHF | TGTGCCAGCAGCCTTTGGGGGACAGACAATCAGCCCCAGCATTTT
TRBD1 | TRBJ1-6 | NA | TRBV29-1 | CSVGSRDRASLSSYNSPLHF | TGCAGCGTTGGTTCCCGGGACAGGGCTTCACTTAGCTCCTATAATTCACCCCTCCACTTT
NA | TRBJ2-3 | few | TRBV4-3 | CASSQGDSSTDTQYF | TGCGCCAGCAGCCAAGGAGACAGTAGCACAGATACGCAGTATTTT
TRBD2 | TRBJ2-1 | NA | TRBV15 | CATSGGRVGINNEQFF | TGTGCCACCAGCGGGGGGAGGGTCGGCATTAACAATGAGCAGTTCTTC
TRBD2 | TRBJ2-7 | NA | TRBV30 | CAWGPGTTPFEQYF | TGTGCCTGGGGGCCCGGGACTACACCCTTCGAGCAGTACTTC
TRBD1 | TRBJ1-6 | few | TRBV5-1 | CASSRGQLYNSPLHF | TGCGCCAGCAGCAGGGGGCAGCTCTATAATTCACCCCTCCACTTT
TRBD1 | TRBJ2-2 | NA | TRBV27 | CASSPWTGSGELFF | TGTGCCAGCAGTCCCTGGACAGGGTCCGGGGAGCTGTTTTTT
NA | TRBJ2-1 | many | TRBV6-6 | CASRPLERVYNEQFF | TGTGCCAGCAGACCACTGGAGAGGGTCTACAATGAGCAGTTCTTC
TRBD1 | TRBJ2-3 | NA | TRBV6-6 | CASSSGQETTDTQYF | TGTGCCAGCAGTTCGGGACAGGAAACCACAGATACGCAGTATTTT
NA | TRBJ2-1 | NA | TRBV10-2 | CASSESSRLNEQFF | TGCGCCAGCAGTGAATCCTCCCGTTTGAATGAGCAGTTCTTC
TRBD1 | TRBJ2-7 | NA | TRBV6-5 | CASSRDRVSYEQYF | TGTGCCAGCAGTAGGGACAGGGTCTCCTACGAGCAGTACTTC
TRBD1 | TRBJ2-3 | few | TRBV4-1 | CASSRQGQGGTDTQYF | TGCGCCAGCAGCCGACAGGGACAGGGAGGCACAGATACGCAGTATTTT
NA | TRBJ2-3 | few | TRBV5-1 | CASSLEQGGTQYF | TGCGCCAGCAGCTTGGAACAGGGCGGTACGCAGTATTTT
NA | TRBJ2-7 | NA | TRBV18 | CASSLIGDEQYF | TGTGCCAGCTCACTGATCGGGGACGAGCAGTACTTC
NA | TRBJ2-6 | few | TRBV27 | CASSFLVSGANVLTF | TGTGCCAGCAGTTTTTTAGTTTCTGGGGCCAACGTCCTGACTTTC
NA | TRBJ2-7 | few | TRBV7-9 | CASSPGSARQYF | TGTGCCAGCAGCCCCGGAAGTGCTAGGCAGTACTTC
TRBD1 | TRBJ1-2 | NA | TRBV29-1 | CSVHRGKNAASSF | TGCAGCGTCCACAGGGGAAAGAACGCCGCTTCATCATTC
NA | TRBJ2-3 | NA | TRBV7-9 | CATTGVTSTDTQYF | TGTGCCACCACGGGGGTCACTAGCACAGATACGCAGTATTTT
TRBD1 | TRBJ2-7 | few | TRBV25-1 | CASSEAQGVPYEQYF | TGTGCCAGCAGTGAGGCACAGGGGGTCCCCTACGAGCAGTACTTC
NA | TRBJ1-2 | NA | TRBV29-1 | CSVLEGKGYTF | TGCAGCGTTCTGGAGGGGAAAGGCTACACCTTC
NA | TRBJ2-3 | NA | TRBV7-2 | CASSLGGLSDTQYF | TGTGCCAGCAGCTTAGGGGGACTTTCAGATACGCAGTATTTT
TRBD2 | TRBJ2-1 | few | TRBV5-1 | CASSLGPAGGWNEQFF | TGCGCCAGCAGCCTTGGGCCAGCGGGAGGTTGGAATGAGCAGTTCTTC
TRBD1 | TRBJ2-7 | few | TRBV5-6 | CASSLTGARSEQYF | TGTGCCAGCAGCTTGACAGGGGCGAGGAGCGAGCAGTACTTC
NA | TRBJ2-5 | NA | TRBV5-5 | CASSPIAQAQETQYF | TGTGCCAGCAGCCCGATTGCGCAGGCCCAAGAGACCCAGTACTTC